The 28 T cell receptor beta chains in this list originate from one sample, sequenced in a study of cytomegalovirus exposure and HLA in healthy donors (dated by TCRdb to between 2016 and 2019). The receptor library was made with the immunoSEQ multiplex PCR assay. For the multiplex PCR, a mixture combining 60 forward primers for TCR Vbeta segments and 13 reverse primers for TCR Jbeta segments was used. What TCRdb holds here is the immuneACCESS table cut down to in-frame rearrangements. Part of the clones is not present; checked against another copy, under half of the missing clones reflect an unresolved V gene, and the others are unexplained. Recorded for this sample are 100,000 to 150,000 clones; approximately 80% of them occurred a single time. Roughly a tenth of the sample belongs to the ten largest clones. The source material was PBMCs. These receptors all come from a man younger than 45 in good health and CMV-seropositive.

V usage is TRBV6-5 and J usage is TRBJ2-7; D gene unclear. CDR1 and CDR2 from the germline V gene are MNHEY and SVGAGI. The CDR3 spans 14 residues. V was pared by 6 bases and J by 0 bases, with 12 bases between. The CDR3 coding sequence is TGTGCCAGCAGCCCGCGGTTCAGCTCCTACGAGCAGTACTTC. Amino acid sequence: CASSPRFSSYEQYF.

This clone turned up a few times. J is TRBJ2-6 and V is TRBV11-2; TRBD2 aligns across 12 bases. Germline CDR1 and CDR2: SGHAT and FQNNGV. V shed 7 bases and J 1 base; nucleotides not matched to a gene: 11. CDR3 size: 19 residues. This chain's CDR3 is CASIPNLGLAGSGANVLTF. The DNA for the CDR3 is TGTGCCAGCATCCCTAATCTCGGACTAGCGGGGTCTGGGGCCAACGTCCTGACTTTC.

The genes are TRBV9 and TRBJ2-1; D might be TRBD2 (6 bases). Germline CDR1 reads SGDLS; CDR2 reads YYNGEE. The CDR3 loop spans 13 amino acids. Trimming took off 4 bases at V and 5 bases at J, with 10 bases between the two ends. The CDR3: CASSTWGDNEQFF. DNA for the CDR3: TGTGCCAGCAGCACCTGGGGGGACAATGAGCAGTTCTTC.

This rearrangement joins TRBV6-4 to TRBJ2-7; 10 bases fit TRBD1. The germline gives CDR1 MRHNA, CDR2 SNTAGT. V lost 5 bases, J lost 4 bases, and 2 bases stayed unmatched. The CDR3 totals 13 residues. CDR3 sequence: CASSRDRGYEQYF. For the CDR3, the DNA is TGTGCCAGCAGTCGGGACAGGGGATACGAGCAGTACTTC.

The chain employs TRBV6-5 and TRBJ1-2; possibly TRBD1 for D (6 bases). Trimming took off 0 bases at V and 2 bases at J, with 13 bases between the two ends. CDR3 size: 16 residues. CDR1 and CDR2 (germline): MNHEY, SVGAGI. The CDR3 DNA follows: TGTGCCAGCAGTTACTCGAGAGGGACACTAAACTATGGCTACACCTTC. Protein product: CASSYSRGTLNYGYTF.

This chain uses TRBV5-4 with TRBJ1-5; D remains ambiguous. V was trimmed by 1 base and J by 1 base, leaving 6 bases between them. Germline CDR1 and CDR2: SGHNT and YYREEE (reference sequence). The CDR3 has 14 residues. CDR3: CASSLFGSNQPQHF. The CDR3 nucleotides read TGTGCCAGCAGCTTGTTCGGGAGCAATCAGCCCCAGCATTTT. The variable domain in full, with the rest retrieved from reference TRBV5-4 and TRBJ1-5, is ETGVTQSPTHLIKTRGQQVTLRCSSQSGHNTVSWYQQALGQGPQFIFQYYREEENGRGNFPPRFSGLQFPNYSSELNVNALELDDSALYLCASSLFGSNQPQHFGDGTRLSIL.

The V and J genes are TRBV7-8 and TRBJ2-4; D might be TRBD2 (6 bases). The CDR3 has 18 residues. V was trimmed by 1 base and J by 1 base, leaving 17 bases between them. The V gene's germline CDR1 is SGHVS and CDR2 FQNEAQ. In nucleotides, the CDR3 is TGTGCCAGCAGCTTAGGCTTTCGCGGGACGTCGGCCAAAAACATTCAGTACTTC. Protein product: CASSLGFRGTSAKNIQYF.

This clone was recorded once. The J gene is TRBJ1-1, the V gene TRBV27; D not resolved. V dropped 4 bases and J dropped 0 bases, with 9 bases sitting between them. There are 14 residues in the CDR3. CDR1 is MNHEY and CDR2 is SMNVEV in the germline V gene (reference sequence). CDR3 protein: CASSSGQLNTEAFF. CDR3 nucleotides: TGTGCCAGCAGTTCGGGTCAGTTGAACACTGAAGCTTTCTTT.

CDR3 in amino acids: CASSVADRGLTNTEAFF. The CDR3 region has the DNA TGTGCCAGCAGCGTAGCAGATAGGGGACTTACGAACACTGAAGCTTTCTTT. The chain recombines TRBV9 with TRBJ1-1; a weak D match, TRBD1 (5 bases). V lost 0 bases to trimming and J lost 1 base, with 16 bases between them. Germline lookup yields CDR1 SGDLS and CDR2 YYNGEE. This CDR3 is built from 17 residues. The full variable domain, its missing parts supplied by reference TRBV9 and TRBJ1-1, is DSGVTQTPKHLITATGQRVTLRCSPRSGDLSVYWYQQSLDQGLQFLIQYYNGEERAKGNILERFSAQQFPDLHSELNLSSLELGDSALYFCASSVADRGLTNTEAFFGQGTRLTVV.

The V gene is TRBV9, the J gene TRBJ2-7; 10 bases are shared with TRBD2. Germline V gives CDR1 SGDLS, CDR2 YYNGEE. V trimming: 2 bases; J trimming: 4 bases; junction bases outside the gene matches: 9. The CDR3 loop spans 16 amino acids. The DNA for the CDR3 is TGTGCCAGCAGCGTCGCAGCGGGAGGGAAGTATTACGAGCAGTACTTC. It translates to CASSVAAGGKYYEQYF.

The rearrangement uses TRBV7-3 and TRBJ1-1; D is ambiguous. Per the germline V gene, CDR1 is SGHTA and CDR2 is FQGTGA. V was cut by 5 bases and J by 4 bases, with 14 bases left in between. The CDR3 has 14 residues. The CDR3: CASSLVGRSTEAFF. DNA of the CDR3: TGTGCCAGCAGCCTCGTCGGGAGGAGCACTGAAGCTTTCTTT.

The chain combines TRBV27 with TRBJ1-2; possibly TRBD1 for D (5 bases). The CDR3 totals 14 residues. Trimming took off 2 bases at V and 4 bases at J, with 11 bases between the two ends. Germline assignment: CDR1 MNHEY and CDR2 SMNVEV (reference sequence). The CDR3: CASSLRQGLYGYTF. The CDR3 region has the DNA TGTGCCAGCAGTTTAAGGCAGGGCCTCTATGGCTACACCTTC.

This clone was detected only a few times. The V and J genes are TRBV7-8 and TRBJ2-1, with D possibly TRBD2 on 6 matching bases. Per germline, CDR1 SGHVS and CDR2 FQNEAQ. Trimming took 3 bases from V and 5 from J, leaving 11 bases between them. The length of the CDR3 is 14 residues. CDR3 sequence: CASSLRLVDNEQFF. The CDR3, as DNA: TGTGCCAGCAGCTTGCGACTAGTGGACAATGAGCAGTTCTTC.

The CDR3 here is CASSPGQGTEAFF. DNA of the CDR3: TGTGCCAGTAGTCCGGGACAGGGTACTGAAGCTTTCTTT. The chain has TRBV19 and TRBJ1-1, with 9 positions matching TRBD1. The V gene end was trimmed by 5 bases and the J gene end by 5 bases; junction bases not matched to a gene: 3. The CDR3 runs to 13 residues. Germline V lookup: CDR1 LNHDA, CDR2 SQIVND (reference sequence).

The chain joins TRBV11-3 to TRBJ2-7, with D perhaps TRBD1 (7 bases). The CDR3 length is 13 residues. CDR1 is SGHNT and CDR2 is YENEEA in the germline V gene. The germline V and J ends were trimmed by 1 base and 8 bases, with 12 bases remaining between them. CDR3: CASSLGAGGKQYF. The DNA of the CDR3 is TGTGCCAGCAGCTTAGGGGCAGGGGGGAAGCAGTACTTC.

The chain couples TRBV4-3 to TRBJ2-7; tentatively, D is TRBD1 (6 bases). V was clipped by 1 base and J by 2 bases, with 12 bases between them. This CDR3 has 15 amino acids. Germline values: CDR1 LGHNA, CDR2 YSLEER. The CDR3 sequence is CASSQGVGQPYEQYF. In nucleotides, the CDR3 is TGCGCCAGCAGCCAAGGGGTCGGACAGCCCTACGAGCAGTACTTC.

V gene TRBV10-1 combines with J gene TRBJ2-1, with 8 bases fitting TRBD1. Germline CDR1 reads WNHNN; CDR2 reads SYGVQD (reference sequence). J was trimmed by 6 bases and V by 2 bases; bases with no gene match: 3. The CDR3 has 14 amino acids. In DNA form, the CDR3 reads TGCGCCAGCAGTGAGGACAGGGGCCGCAATGAGCAGTTCTTC. Protein sequence: CASSEDRGRNEQFF.

The V call is TRBV5-4, the J call TRBJ1-2; a weak D match, TRBD1 (5 bases). CDR3 length: 11 amino acids. CDR1 is SGHNT and CDR2 is YYREEE in the germline V gene (reference sequence). The V gene lost 4 bases and the J gene lost 8 bases, with 9 bases spanning the gap. The CDR3 here is CASSKDSGYTF. CDR3 nucleotide sequence: TGTGCCAGCAGCAAAGACAGCGGCTACACCTTC.

The rearrangement uses TRBV4-1 and TRBJ2-7; D remains ambiguous. The V gene lost 5 bases and the J gene lost 5 bases, with 13 bases spanning the gap. This CDR3 has 13 residues. The V gene's germline CDR1 is MGHRA and CDR2 YSYEKL. The CDR3: CASSLMLGHEQYF. DNA for the CDR3: TGCGCCAGCAGCTTGATGCTAGGTCACGAGCAGTACTTC.

CDR3 nucleotides: TGTGCCAGCAGCTTACGGGGGACTAGCGGGAGTCCAACCGGGGAGCTGTTTTTT. Its translation: CASSLRGTSGSPTGELFF. This chain joins TRBV7-6 and TRBJ2-2, with TRBD2 matching 14 bases. Germline V lookup: CDR1 SGHVS, CDR2 FNYEAQ. V dropped 2 bases and J dropped 5; count of bases not matched to a gene: 7. The CDR3 sequence is 18 residues long.

The chain links TRBV27 to TRBJ1-2; TRBD1 aligns across 10 bases. Germline V gene data show CDR1 as MNHEY and CDR2 as SMNVEV (reference sequence). The CDR3 is made up of 16 amino acids. The junction had 5 bases not matched to a gene; V was cut back by 2 bases and J by 2 bases. CDR3 loop: CASSLIGQGGNYGYTF. The DNA for the CDR3 is TGTGCCAGCAGTTTAATTGGACAGGGGGGCAACTATGGCTACACCTTC.

V and J are TRBV5-6 and TRBJ2-7; weak D call: TRBD1 (5 bases). The CDR3 spans 13 residues. The V end lost 4 bases, the J end lost 6 bases, and 14 bases lay between the germline ends. In germline, CDR1 is SGHDT, CDR2 YYEEEE. The CDR3: CASSPGHPSEQYF. The CDR3 nucleotides are TGTGCCAGCAGCCCAGGGCATCCTTCCGAGCAGTACTTC. Supplemented by reference TRBV5-6 and TRBJ2-7, the full variable domain reads DAGVTQSPTHLIKTRGQQVTLRCSPKSGHDTVSWYQQALGQGPQFIFQYYEEEERQRGNFPDRFSGHQFPNYSSELNVNALLLGDSALYLCASSPGHPSEQYFGPGTRLTVT.

The gene calls are TRBV4-3 and TRBJ2-3, with D tentatively TRBD2 (5 bases). The V and J ends lost 0 bases and 4 bases respectively, with 11 bases between them. Germline V CDR1 and CDR2: LGHNA, YSLEER. CDR3 length: 15 residues. In DNA form, the CDR3 reads TGCGCCAGCAGCCAAGAAGTTCTAGCCCCAGATACGCAGTATTTT. Protein product: CASSQEVLAPDTQYF.

This clone showed up just a few times. The chain joins TRBV30 to TRBJ2-7; 10 nucleotides agree with TRBD2. The CDR3 consists of 14 residues. Germline-derived CDR1 and CDR2 are GTSNPN and SVGIG (reference sequence). V gave up 4 bases and J gave up 0 bases; unmatched junction bases: 3. The CDR3 nucleotides read TGTGCCTGGACTAGCGGGGGAAGCTCCTACGAGCAGTACTTC. It is translated as CAWTSGGSSYEQYF.

This sequence joins TRBV5-8 and TRBJ2-5; D ambiguous. Trimming left V 1 base short and J 2 bases short, with 12 bases between. Looked up from germline, CDR1 is SGHTS and CDR2 is YDEGEE. The CDR3 sequence is 15 residues long. The CDR3 region has the DNA TGTGCCAGCAGCTTGTCGTCAGGTCCGCAAGAGACCCAGTACTTC. Translated: CASSLSSGPQETQYF.

This clone was detected a few times. The chain is built from TRBV9 and TRBJ2-7; TRBD1 agrees at 9 bases. The J segment lost 6 bases and the V segment lost 4 bases, leaving 5 bases of the junction unmatched. From germline, CDR1 is SGDLS and CDR2 YYNGEE. This CDR3 comprises 13 residues. CDR3 amino acids: CASSSGTGSEQYF. In DNA, the CDR3 is TGTGCCAGCAGCTCCGGGACAGGGAGCGAGCAGTACTTC.

V and J are TRBV9 and TRBJ2-1, with D tentatively TRBD1 (6 bases). Trimming left V 3 bases short and J 4 bases short, with 11 bases between. CDR3 length: 14 amino acids. CDR1 and CDR2 from the germline V gene are SGDLS and YYNGEE. The CDR3 protein is CASSAQGSYNEQFF. Written as DNA, the CDR3 is TGTGCCAGCAGCGCCCAGGGGTCTTACAATGAGCAGTTCTTC.

The chain recombines TRBV28 with TRBJ1-1, with TRBD1 as a possible D gene (6 bases). Trimming cost V 2 bases and J 0 bases, with 10 bases left between them. CDR3 length equals 15 residues. The germline V gene has CDR1 MDHEN and CDR2 SYDVKM. CDR3 DNA sequence: TGTGCCAGCAGTTTAACAGGGATTATGAACACTGAAGCTTTCTTT. The encoded protein is CASSLTGIMNTEAFF. The full variable domain, with the rest looked up from reference TRBV28 and TRBJ1-1, is DVKVTQSSRYLVKRTGEKVFLECVQDMDHENMFWYRQDPGLGLRLIYFSYDVKMKEKGDIPEGYSVSREKKERFSLILESASTNQTSMYLCASSLTGIMNTEAFFGQGTRLTVV.